The source of this TCR beta chain is a study of OX40 agonist ivuxolimab in advanced cancers. Study as a whole: The patients' treatment was ivuxolimab, an agonistic anti-OX40 (CD134) antibody. Ivuxolimab doses were 0.01, 0.1, 0.3, 1.5, 3 or 10 mg/kg every 2 weeks. Dose-escalation patients were diagnosed with hepatocellular carcinoma, melanoma, renal cell cancer or head and neck cancer. Participants, approximately 80% male, averaged around 64 years of age, ranging from roughly 23 to 90.

This clone appeared once. The table came from immunoSEQ multiplex PCR; TCRdb's copy has only in-frame clones and leaves some out. This table holds about 53,000 clones, roughly 84% found once. V was cut by 4 bases and J by 8 bases, with 8 bases left in between. Germline V gene lookup returns CDR1 SNHLY and CDR2 FYNNEI. This CDR3 contains 11 residues. V usage is TRBV2 and J usage is TRBJ1-1, with D unresolved. The TCR originated in an adult with an advanced solid tumor such as melanoma, head and neck, liver or kidney cancer. Sequences were derived from CD4+ or CD8+ T cells sorted from blood, sampled in a trial of the OX40 agonist ivuxolimab. CDR3 bases: TGTGCCAGCAGTGCCCTCCTAGAAGCTTTCTTT. It is translated as CASSALLEAFF. The full variable domain, in which reference TRBV2 and TRBJ1-1 provide the parts outside the CDR3, is EPEVTQTPSHQVTQMGQEVILRCVPISNHLYFYWYRQILGQKVEFLVSFYNNEISEKSEIFDDQFSVERPDGSNFTLKIRSTKLEDSAMYFCASSALLEAFFGQGTRLTVV.